This paragraph covers one T cell receptor (beta chain) sequence. It has no known antigen specificity. Per-nucleotide qualities are absent, and no much larger clonotype sits a single base away. RNA was extracted using the RNeasy kit, and about 0.5 to 1 ug of the RNA was reverse transcribed with random hexamers. The immunoSEQ multiplex PCR assay, covering 54 Vbeta and 13 Jbeta segments, was used to amplify TCR beta CDR3 regions. To correct PCR amplification bias, a synthetic template baseline was used for both primer optimization and computational correction. In the authors' own workflow: Only productive sequences were kept, with reads annotated to V, D and J genes according to IMGT and analyzed in immunoSEQ Analyzer. To calculate clonality, Shannon entropy was normalized by log2 of the number of productive unique sequences and then subtracted from one. For each patient and control, public and private clones were evaluated among the 100 most prevalent clones. Clones were defined as Susac-specific when absent from the healthy and MS cohorts, from approximately 970 published viral clones and from other ImmuneACCESS disease sequences. TCRdb took the public reads, trimmed them with fastp at Q25, ran MiXCR for clone calling and kept in-frame beta chains. One record per CDR3 amino acid sequence lists the most common genes and DNA. It is TCRdb's table, rather than the study itself, that gives the V and J calls and clone size. Recorded for this sample are about 100,000 distinct CDR3 sequences; approximately 95% of them occurred a single time. The ten top clones hold approximately 0.3% of the sample.

Cut back by 8 bases and 7 bases, the V and J ends lie 17 bases apart. CDR1 is given as SGHVS and CDR2 as FQNEAQ, both from the germline V gene. Including the terminal cysteine and phenylalanine, the CDR3 comprises 13 residues. CDR3 DNA only is kept here, 39 bases in frame from base 1. The entry originates in a study of CD8 T cells in Susac syndrome (dated by TCRdb to the late 2010s). Regarding the complete study: Among the sequenced Susac syndrome patients, more than five had clinically active disease and roughly eight were in clinical remission. At the time of blood withdrawal, Susac syndrome patients were either therapy-naive, taking corticosteroids (with some also receiving IVIg), or on IVIg alone. Repertoire sequencing was used to test whether CD8+ T cell activation and differentiation in Susac syndrome was antigen driven. The study compared CD8+ T cell repertoire clonality among about a dozen healthy donors, 14 Susac syndrome patients and some 16 multiple sclerosis patients.

Peripheral blood CD8+ and CD4+ T cells from healthy donors, Susac syndrome patients and multiple sclerosis patients were profiled by high-throughput TCR beta sequencing. The Susac syndrome patients fulfilled recently defined diagnostic criteria for definite or probable disease. Bulk CD8+ and CD4+ T cells were purified by magnetic negative isolation, while CD8+ TEMRA cells were enriched using FACS. Blood was collected in EDTA tubes and processed within 24 hours, with PBMCs isolated through density gradient centrifugation. PBMCs intended for TCR sequencing were cryopreserved in liquid nitrogen and were subsequently thawed in a 37 degrees C water bath. A purity of at least 90% was achieved for sorted or isolated CD4+, CD8+ and CD8+ TEMRA cells. Overall study outcomes, separate from this receptor: Susac syndrome CD8+ repertoires showed clonal expansion, highest in CD8+ TEMRA cells and greater in clinically active than remitting patients. The TCR sequencing and HLA analysis was acknowledged to have included a relatively small number of individuals. Some 17 Susac-specific public clones were identified in the total CD8+ repertoire, and several Susac-specific public clones were identified in the CD8+ TEMRA repertoire.

The sequence was collected from a human donor with Susac syndrome. The rearrangement joined TRBV7-8 to TRBJ2-5; the D gene cannot be resolved reliably. Sequenced: CD8+ T cells from PBMCs. The nucleotide sequence reads TGTGCCAGCCGGGCCGACCCCGAGGTGACCCAGTACTTC. This is translated as CASRADPEVTQYF.